Listed below are T cell receptor beta chains from one sample, sequenced in a study of T cell responses to AZD1222 COVID-19 vaccine. Sequencing used immunoSEQ multiplex PCR; TCRdb keeps in-frame clones, though not all of them. The table lists roughly 120,000 clones, 75% to 90% of them singletons. Here the sequenced sample was peripheral blood, taken on day 0 of AZD1222 vaccination. The origin of the receptors is an adult in good health. Both conserved end residues are part of each CDR3. A D gene is named only where the DNA matches it firmly. A row's size may be missing; if present it is once, few, many or a size class.

abundance: -; j_gene: TRBJ2-7; v_gene: TRBV5-1; len: 15; d_gene: -; CDR3nt: TGCGCCAGCAGCTTGGTTTCCCAGGGCGCCGGCGAGCAGTACTTC; CDR3aa: CASSLVSQGAGEQYF
abundance: -; j_gene: TRBJ1-1; v_gene: TRBV5-4; len: 14; d_gene: -; CDR3nt: TGTGCCAGCAGCTTGGCAGGCACGGCCACTGAAGCTTTCTTT; CDR3aa: CASSLAGTATEAFF
abundance: few; j_gene: TRBJ1-2; v_gene: TRBV5-1; len: 17; d_gene: TRBD1; CDR3nt: TGCGCCAGCAGCGCCCGAACAAAAACAGGGGGCGAAGATGGCTACACCTTC; CDR3aa: CASSARTKTGGEDGYTF
abundance: -; j_gene: TRBJ1-5; v_gene: TRBV2; len: 18; d_gene: -; CDR3nt: TGTGCCAGCAGTAGAACAGCCACGGCCGGGAGTGGCAATCAGCCCCAGCATTTT; CDR3aa: CASSRTATAGSGNQPQHF
abundance: -; j_gene: TRBJ2-7; v_gene: TRBV27; len: 12; d_gene: -; CDR3nt: TGTGCCAGCAGTCCCAATTCTTACGAGCAGTACTTC; CDR3aa: CASSPNSYEQYF
abundance: -; j_gene: TRBJ2-1; v_gene: TRBV9; len: 14; d_gene: -; CDR3nt: TGTGCCAGCAGCGTAGCGGGACAATACAATGAGCAGTTCTTC; CDR3aa: CASSVAGQYNEQFF
abundance: -; j_gene: TRBJ1-2; v_gene: TRBV28; len: 14; d_gene: -; CDR3nt: TGTGCCAGCACCTCGGCGGGCGGGGGTAAGGGCTACACCTTC; CDR3aa: CASTSAGGGKGYTF
abundance: -; j_gene: TRBJ1-4; v_gene: TRBV28; len: 16; d_gene: -; CDR3nt: TGTGCCAGCAGCTCCCAGGAAATTGGGGGCTATGAAAAACTGTTTTTT; CDR3aa: CASSSQEIGGYEKLFF
abundance: once; j_gene: TRBJ2-7; v_gene: TRBV11-2; len: 12; d_gene: -; CDR3nt: TGTGCCAGCAGCTTAGAGTTCTACGAGCAGTACTTC; CDR3aa: CASSLEFYEQYF
abundance: -; j_gene: TRBJ2-7; v_gene: TRBV19; len: 17; d_gene: TRBD2; CDR3nt: TGTGCCAGTAGTCCCCGCGGTTCACTAGCGGGCTCCTACGAGCAGTACTTC; CDR3aa: CASSPRGSLAGSYEQYF
abundance: once; j_gene: TRBJ1-1; v_gene: TRBV11-3; len: 13; d_gene: -; CDR3nt: TGTGCCAGCAGCTTAGGACAGAACACTGAAGCTTTCTTT; CDR3aa: CASSLGQNTEAFF
abundance: -; j_gene: TRBJ1-6; v_gene: TRBV4-1; len: 15; d_gene: TRBD1; CDR3nt: TGCGCCAGCAGCCCGGGACAGGGGACCAATTCACCCCTCCACTTT; CDR3aa: CASSPGQGTNSPLHF
abundance: -; j_gene: TRBJ1-4; v_gene: TRBV9; len: 13; d_gene: -; CDR3nt: TGTGCCAGCAGCGTAGATCCTTACGAAAAACTGTTTTTT; CDR3aa: CASSVDPYEKLFF
abundance: -; j_gene: TRBJ1-6; v_gene: TRBV6-6; len: 15; d_gene: TRBD1; CDR3nt: TGTGCCAGCAAACCAGGGGGGGCTTATAATTCACCCCTCCACTTT; CDR3aa: CASKPGGAYNSPLHF
abundance: -; j_gene: TRBJ2-6; v_gene: TRBV6-1; len: 16; d_gene: TRBD1; CDR3nt: TGTGCCAGCAGTGAGGGGACAGGGGCCGGGGCCAACGTCCTGACTTTC; CDR3aa: CASSEGTGAGANVLTF
abundance: once; j_gene: TRBJ2-3; v_gene: TRBV5-1; len: 16; d_gene: TRBD1; CDR3nt: TGCGCCAGCAGCTTGGGCAGGGACAGGGTCACAGATACGCAGTATTTT; CDR3aa: CASSLGRDRVTDTQYF
abundance: few; j_gene: TRBJ2-7; v_gene: TRBV5-1; len: 15; d_gene: TRBD2; CDR3nt: TGCGCCAGCAGCAACCCAGCGGGAGGGCCCTACGAGCAGTACTTC; CDR3aa: CASSNPAGGPYEQYF
abundance: -; j_gene: TRBJ1-5; v_gene: TRBV28; len: 13; d_gene: -; CDR3nt: TGTGCCAGCAGTTTATCGGGGGCGCGACCCCAGCATTTT; CDR3aa: CASSLSGARPQHF
abundance: -; j_gene: TRBJ2-1; v_gene: TRBV10-1; len: 16; d_gene: -; CDR3nt: TGCGCCAGCAGTCCCCCCGGGGCCAGCTCCTACAATGAGCAGTTCTTC; CDR3aa: CASSPPGASSYNEQFF
abundance: -; j_gene: TRBJ2-6; v_gene: TRBV7-3; len: 16; d_gene: TRBD1; CDR3nt: TGTGCCAGCAGCGCGACAGGGAGCTCTGGGGCCAACGTCCTGACTTTC; CDR3aa: CASSATGSSGANVLTF
abundance: -; j_gene: TRBJ2-7; v_gene: TRBV19; len: 14; d_gene: TRBD1; CDR3nt: TGTGCCAGTAGTATAGGGGGACAGGGAGGTTCCCAGAACTTC; CDR3aa: CASSIGGQGGSQNF
abundance: -; j_gene: TRBJ2-5; v_gene: TRBV7-7; len: 16; d_gene: TRBD2; CDR3nt: TGTGCTAGCAGCTTCGGACTAGCGGGAGTGGGGGAGACCCAGTACTTC; CDR3aa: CASSFGLAGVGETQYF
abundance: -; j_gene: TRBJ1-2; v_gene: TRBV29-1; len: 10; d_gene: TRBD1; CDR3nt: TGCAGCGTTGCCCTGACAGGGAACACCTTC; CDR3aa: CSVALTGNTF
abundance: -; j_gene: TRBJ2-5; v_gene: TRBV11-2; len: 15; d_gene: TRBD2; CDR3nt: TGTGCCAGCAGCACAGGCACTAGCGGTGCGGAGACCCAGTACTTC; CDR3aa: CASSTGTSGAETQYF
abundance: -; j_gene: TRBJ1-1; v_gene: TRBV28; len: 13; d_gene: -; CDR3nt: TGTGCCAGCAGTTTCCTCCAGCGGACTGAAGCTTTCTTT; CDR3aa: CASSFLQRTEAFF
abundance: -; j_gene: TRBJ1-2; v_gene: TRBV7-9; len: 15; d_gene: TRBD1; CDR3nt: TGTGCCAGCAGCTTAGCGGACAGGGCGAATAAGGGCTACACCTTC; CDR3aa: CASSLADRANKGYTF
abundance: -; j_gene: TRBJ2-3; v_gene: TRBV6-6; len: 16; d_gene: -; CDR3nt: TGTGCCAGCAGCCCTCGGGGTGGGGAACCCACAGATACGCAGTATTTT; CDR3aa: CASSPRGGEPTDTQYF
abundance: -; j_gene: TRBJ1-2; v_gene: TRBV10-3; len: 14; d_gene: -; CDR3nt: TGTGCCATCAGTGAGTCGGGCGGGGGATATGGCTACACCTTC; CDR3aa: CAISESGGGYGYTF
abundance: -; j_gene: TRBJ1-5; v_gene: TRBV5-1; len: 15; d_gene: -; CDR3nt: TGCGCCAGCAGCCCGGACAGTTATAGCAATCAGCCCCAGCATTTT; CDR3aa: CASSPDSYSNQPQHF
abundance: -; j_gene: TRBJ1-5; v_gene: TRBV4-1; len: 15; d_gene: -; CDR3nt: TGCGCCAGCAGCCAAGATACAGGGCCCAATCAGCCCCAGCATTTT; CDR3aa: CASSQDTGPNQPQHF
abundance: -; j_gene: TRBJ1-3; v_gene: TRBV28; len: 14; d_gene: -; CDR3nt: TGTGCCAGCAGTTTAGACCCCTCTGGAAACACCATATATTTT; CDR3aa: CASSLDPSGNTIYF
abundance: -; j_gene: TRBJ1-2; v_gene: TRBV28; len: 15; d_gene: TRBD1; CDR3nt: TGTGCCAGCAGTGAGGCGAACAGGGGTAACTATGGCTACACCTTC; CDR3aa: CASSEANRGNYGYTF
abundance: once; j_gene: TRBJ2-1; v_gene: TRBV7-9; len: 13; d_gene: -; CDR3nt: TGTGCCAGCAAGGGTAGAGAGTACAATGAGCAGTTCTTC; CDR3aa: CASKGREYNEQFF
abundance: few; j_gene: TRBJ2-1; v_gene: TRBV7-9; len: 14; d_gene: TRBD1; CDR3nt: TGTGCCAGCAGGCCGGGACAGTTACGCAATGAGCAGTTCTTC; CDR3aa: CASRPGQLRNEQFF
abundance: few; j_gene: TRBJ2-7; v_gene: TRBV18; len: 15; d_gene: TRBD1; CDR3nt: TGTGCCAGCTCACTAGGTAGAGGGGGCGATTACGAGCAGTACTTC; CDR3aa: CASSLGRGGDYEQYF
abundance: -; j_gene: TRBJ1-6; v_gene: TRBV5-1; len: 16; d_gene: -; CDR3nt: TGCGCCAGCAGCTTTCAGGGGCTTTCCCGGGATTCACCCCTCCACTTT; CDR3aa: CASSFQGLSRDSPLHF
abundance: -; j_gene: TRBJ1-1; v_gene: TRBV29-1; len: 12; d_gene: -; CDR3nt: TGCAGCGCCGCCGAGGTGAACACTGAAGCTTTCTTT; CDR3aa: CSAAEVNTEAFF
abundance: -; j_gene: TRBJ1-6; v_gene: TRBV30; len: 13; d_gene: -; CDR3nt: TGTGCCTGGAGGGACAGTGGAAATTCACCCCTCCACTTT; CDR3aa: CAWRDSGNSPLHF
abundance: -; j_gene: TRBJ1-3; v_gene: TRBV6-5; len: 13; d_gene: -; CDR3nt: TGTGCCAGTTCGCGGGGGGCTGGAAACACCATATATTTT; CDR3aa: CASSRGAGNTIYF
abundance: -; j_gene: TRBJ2-2; v_gene: TRBV11-3; len: 16; d_gene: TRBD1; CDR3nt: TGTGCCAGCAGCTTAGATACCGGGACAGGGACCGGGGAGCTGTTTTTT; CDR3aa: CASSLDTGTGTGELFF
abundance: -; j_gene: TRBJ1-1; v_gene: TRBV19; len: 12; d_gene: -; CDR3nt: TGTGCCAGTAGTCCCCGCCCGCGGGAAGCTTTCTTT; CDR3aa: CASSPRPREAFF
abundance: -; j_gene: TRBJ1-1; v_gene: TRBV9; len: 14; d_gene: -; CDR3nt: TGTGCCAGCAGCCCAGGGGTTTTGAACACTGAAGCTTTCTTT; CDR3aa: CASSPGVLNTEAFF
abundance: -; j_gene: TRBJ1-2; v_gene: TRBV9; len: 14; d_gene: -; CDR3nt: TGTGCCAGCAGCGGGGGACACCCCGTCTATGGCTACACCTTC; CDR3aa: CASSGGHPVYGYTF
abundance: -; j_gene: TRBJ1-5; v_gene: TRBV24-1; len: 13; d_gene: -; CDR3nt: TGTGCCACCAGTGATCTCTCCGGGCAGCCCCAGCATTTT; CDR3aa: CATSDLSGQPQHF
abundance: -; j_gene: TRBJ2-5; v_gene: TRBV7-9; len: 16; d_gene: -; CDR3nt: TGTGCCAGCAGCCCTCGATCTGGGGGATTTGGAGAGACCCAGTACTTC; CDR3aa: CASSPRSGGFGETQYF
abundance: once; j_gene: TRBJ2-5; v_gene: TRBV29-1; len: 15; d_gene: TRBD2; CDR3nt: TGCAGCGCGCCCGCCTCGGGAGGCAGCGGAGAGACCCAGTACTTC; CDR3aa: CSAPASGGSGETQYF
abundance: -; j_gene: TRBJ2-3; v_gene: TRBV5-6; len: 16; d_gene: TRBD2; CDR3nt: TGTGCCAGCAGCTTGAGTAAAAGCGGGAGAGGAGATACGCAGTATTTT; CDR3aa: CASSLSKSGRGDTQYF
abundance: -; j_gene: TRBJ2-2; v_gene: TRBV6-6; len: 14; d_gene: TRBD1; CDR3nt: TGTGCCAGCAGGCCCCAGACAGGGCTCGGGGAGCTGTTTTTT; CDR3aa: CASRPQTGLGELFF
abundance: -; j_gene: TRBJ2-7; v_gene: TRBV30; len: 12; d_gene: TRBD1; CDR3nt: TGTGCCTATGACAGGGACCACTACGAGCAGTACTTC; CDR3aa: CAYDRDHYEQYF
abundance: -; j_gene: TRBJ2-5; v_gene: TRBV2; len: 15; d_gene: -; CDR3nt: TGTGCCAGCAGCTCTGGGACCGAAGGATGGCAGACCCAGTACTTC; CDR3aa: CASSSGTEGWQTQYF
abundance: -; j_gene: TRBJ2-1; v_gene: TRBV15; len: 14; d_gene: TRBD2; CDR3nt: TGTGCCACCAGCAGAAGGACTAGCGGGGTTGAGCAGTTCTTC; CDR3aa: CATSRRTSGVEQFF
abundance: -; j_gene: TRBJ1-2; v_gene: TRBV10-3; len: 11; d_gene: -; CDR3nt: TGTGCCACCCGACAGAACTATGGCTACACCTTC; CDR3aa: CATRQNYGYTF
abundance: -; j_gene: TRBJ2-1; v_gene: TRBV7-2; len: 15; d_gene: TRBD2; CDR3nt: TGTGCCAGCAGCCCCCAAAGCGGGATGGACAATGAGCAGTTCTTC; CDR3aa: CASSPQSGMDNEQFF
abundance: -; j_gene: TRBJ1-1; v_gene: TRBV30; len: 12; d_gene: TRBD1; CDR3nt: TGTGCCTGGCAAAAGGACAGGGTGAATGCTTTCTTT; CDR3aa: CAWQKDRVNAFF
abundance: -; j_gene: TRBJ1-2; v_gene: TRBV20-1; len: 14; d_gene: -; CDR3nt: TGCAGTGCTAGTTTGGGGGGGGCGTTGGGCGGCTACACCTTC; CDR3aa: CSASLGGALGGYTF
abundance: -; j_gene: TRBJ2-6; v_gene: TRBV19; len: 13; d_gene: -; CDR3nt: TGTGCCAGTAGTCCCCTCGGGGCCAACGTCCTGACTTTC; CDR3aa: CASSPLGANVLTF
abundance: -; j_gene: TRBJ2-3; v_gene: TRBV30; len: 14; d_gene: -; CDR3nt: TGTGCCTGGAGTAAGGGCGGGAGCACAGATACGCAGTATTTT; CDR3aa: CAWSKGGSTDTQYF
abundance: -; j_gene: TRBJ1-6; v_gene: TRBV5-1; len: 15; d_gene: TRBD1; CDR3nt: TGCGCCAGCAGCTTGGAGGTGACAGGGAATTCACCCCTCCACTTT; CDR3aa: CASSLEVTGNSPLHF